One sample yielded the 25 T cell receptor beta chains listed below, sequenced in a study of T cells after yellow fever vaccination. TCRdb analysed the 5' RACE reads with MiXCR anew, one entry per CDR3 protein. Among 200,000 to 300,000 distinct CDR3 sequences listed, 13% were seen once. Here the sequenced sample was CD4+ T cells sorted from PBMCs, taken 45 days after the yellow fever booster vaccination. Receptor source: a man in his thirties or forties who received the YFV17D yellow fever vaccine.

This clonotype was picked up a small number of times. The rearrangement joins TRBV7-2 to TRBJ2-1; 14 bases agree with TRBD2. Germline V CDR1 and CDR2: SGHTA, FQGNSA. With V trimmed by 5 bases and J by 8 bases, 8 bases remained unmatched. The CDR3 is made up of 16 amino acids. Here the CDR3 DNA reads TGTGCCAGCAGCCATGAGGGACTAGCGGGAGATTATGAGCAGTTCTTC. As protein: CASSHEGLAGDYEQFF.

The chain joins TRBV7-2 to TRBJ2-5; D is possibly TRBD1 (5 bases). V was pared by 3 bases and J by 3 bases, with 14 bases between. This CDR3 is built from 15 residues. In germline, CDR1 is SGHTA, CDR2 FQGNSA. The CDR3 region is CASSFQPGPEETQYF. In DNA, the CDR3 is TGTGCCAGCAGCTTCCAGCCAGGGCCCGAAGAGACCCAGTACTTC.

Note on this clonotype: A much larger clone differs from this one at a single base, so this may be a read error. V and J are TRBV7-8 and TRBJ1-2; tentatively, D is TRBD1 (6 bases). V lost 8 bases and J lost 4, with 14 bases in between. This CDR3 has 13 residues. Germline CDR1 is SGHVS and CDR2 is FQNEAQ. This chain's CDR3 is CASGPGQFYGYTF. The CDR3 DNA follows: TGTGCCAGCGGCCCAGGACAGTTCTATGGCTACACCTTC.

This clonotype occurred many times. The genes are TRBV20-1 and TRBJ2-7, with D possibly being TRBD1 or TRBD2 (5 bases each). Germline CDR1 and CDR2: DFQATT and SNEGSKA (reference sequence). Trimming pared 1 base from V and 4 bases from J, leaving 11 bases between. This CDR3 region has 13 residues. The CDR3 region has the DNA TGCAGTGCTAGAGGGGGGTCGGGGTACGAGCAGTACTTC. Translation: CSARGGSGYEQYF.

A few counts support this clonotype. The rearrangement joins TRBV5-1 to TRBJ2-1; TRBD2 aligns across 7 bases. V trimming: 2 bases; J trimming: 10 bases; junction bases outside the gene matches: 6. The germline gives CDR1 SGHRS, CDR2 YFSETQ. The CDR3 consists of 13 residues. This CDR3 reads CASSFGEAGEQFF. Written as DNA, the CDR3 is TGCGCCAGCAGCTTCGGGGAAGCGGGAGAGCAGTTCTTC.

This clonotype was seen many times. This rearrangement joins TRBV7-2 to TRBJ2-6, with D perhaps TRBD1 (6 bases). Trimming shortened V by 1 base and J by 2 bases, and 6 bases separated the two germline ends. Germline V CDR1 and CDR2: SGHTA, FQGNSA. The CDR3 runs to 15 residues. The chain's CDR3 is CASSLGGPGANVLTF. The DNA for the CDR3 is TGTGCCAGCAGCTTAGGGGGGCCTGGGGCCAACGTCCTGACTTTC.

At least ten counts were recorded for this clonotype. The chain joins TRBV12-3 or TRBV12-4 to TRBJ2-1; 10 bases map to TRBD2. Trimming removed 5 bases from V and 2 bases from J; junction bases left unmatched: 6. This CDR3 comprises 16 residues. CDR3 in amino acids: CASSTGLAVTYNEQFF. DNA for the CDR3: TGTGCCAGCAGTACCGGACTAGCGGTAACCTACAATGAGCAGTTCTTC.

In DNA form, the CDR3 reads TGCGCCAGCAGCTTGGAGGGACTAGCTTCGGATACGCAGTATTTT. Its protein product is CASSLEGLASDTQYF. V is TRBV5-1 and J is TRBJ2-3; 9 bases are a match to TRBD2. The CDR3 sequence is 15 residues long. The ends lost 0 bases at V and 6 bases at J; junction bases unmatched: 5. Germline values: CDR1 SGHRS, CDR2 YFSETQ.

The V and J genes are TRBV11-2 and TRBJ2-1, with a tentative D call TRBD1 (5 bases). Per the germline V gene, CDR1 is SGHAT and CDR2 is FQNNGV. V was cut by 4 bases and J by 6 bases, with 25 bases left in between. The CDR3 runs 18 residues. This CDR3 is CASSSGTGRWLTVNEQFF. In DNA, the CDR3 is TGTGCCAGCAGCTCTGGAACAGGTCGGTGGTTGACGGTCAATGAGCAGTTCTTC.

As for this clonotype: A much larger clone differs by one base, so this may be a read error. V usage is TRBV7-2 and J usage is TRBJ2-3, with D unclear. Looked up from germline, CDR1 is SGHTA and CDR2 is FQGNSA. The CDR3 is 12 residues long. V lost 4 bases, J lost 6 bases, and 8 bases lay in between. This CDR3 reads CASSSTQDTQYF. The DNA for the CDR3 is TGTGCCAGCAGCTCAACCCAGGATACGCAGTATTTT.

This clonotype was seen more than once but under ten times. V gene TRBV12-3 or TRBV12-4 combines with J gene TRBJ2-1; 8 nucleotides line up with TRBD2. Trimming cost V 6 bases and J 4 bases; bases outside gene matches: 8. This CDR3 comprises 15 residues. The CDR3 DNA reads as TGTGCCAGCAGCGACATAGCGGGGAGTTACAATGAGCAGTTCTTC. This translates into CASSDIAGSYNEQFF.

The chain recombines TRBV2 with TRBJ2-1; D gene ambiguous. The CDR3 totals 13 residues. V lost 7 bases, J lost 4 bases, and 11 bases lay in between. The V gene's germline CDR1 is SNHLY and CDR2 FYNNEI. DNA for the CDR3: TGTGCCAGCAATTGGGTATCTTACAATGAGCAGTTCTTC. Protein sequence: CASNWVSYNEQFF.

The V call is TRBV5-4, the J call TRBJ2-7; 8 positions match TRBD1. CDR3 length: 15 residues. Germline V lookup: CDR1 SGHNT, CDR2 YYREEE (reference sequence). J lost 2 bases, V lost 4 bases, and 8 bases had no gene match. The CDR3 is CASSIRYRGTYEQYF. The CDR3 bases are TGTGCCAGCAGCATCCGGTACAGGGGGACCTACGAGCAGTACTTC.

The chain has TRBV6-6 and TRBJ2-3; D is unresolved. There are 13 residues in the CDR3. Trimming pared 6 bases from V and 4 bases from J, leaving 11 bases between. The germline CDR1 and CDR2 sequences are MNHNY and SVGAGI (reference sequence). CDR3 loop: CASSHIRADTQYF. The DNA of the CDR3 is TGTGCCAGCAGCCACATTCGTGCAGATACGCAGTATTTT.

There are many counts of this clonotype. CDR3 region: CASSSHRGWNTDTQYF. The CDR3 DNA follows: TGTGCCAGCAGTTCCCACAGGGGGTGGAACACAGATACGCAGTATTTT. The V and J genes are TRBV6-5 and TRBJ2-3; TRBD1 agrees at 8 bases. The ends lost 4 bases at V and 2 bases at J; junction bases unmatched: 8. CDR3 length: 16 residues. The germline CDR1 and CDR2 sequences are MNHEY and SVGAGI.

This clonotype was picked up a small number of times. V and J are TRBV20-1 and TRBJ1-2; no reliable D call. The CDR3 has 13 residues. CDR1 and CDR2 from the germline V gene are DFQATT and SNEGSKA (reference sequence). Trimming left V 0 bases short and J 5 bases short, with 10 bases between. Written as DNA, the CDR3 is TGCAGTGCTAGAGAACAGTTAAATTATGGCTACACCTTC. Residues: CSAREQLNYGYTF.

The chain employs TRBV30 and TRBJ2-5; D possibly corresponds to TRBD2 (5 bases). This CDR3 contains 15 residues. V was trimmed by 5 bases and J by 5 bases, leaving 21 bases between them. Germline V gene sequence: CDR1 GTSNPN, CDR2 SVGIG (reference sequence). CDR3 loop: CAWVPQRERWETQYF. As DNA, the CDR3 is TGTGCCTGGGTCCCCCAGAGGGAGCGATGGGAGACCCAGTACTTC.

This clonotype came up a few times. V and J are TRBV30 and TRBJ2-7; possibly TRBD2 for D (5 bases). V was trimmed by 2 bases and J by 9 bases, leaving 17 bases between them. Germline assignment: CDR1 GTSNPN and CDR2 SVGIG (reference sequence). The CDR3 length is 13 residues. The CDR3 sequence is CAWSKPSGIGQYF. The CDR3 DNA reads as TGTGCCTGGAGTAAACCTTCGGGAATTGGGCAGTACTTC.

V and J are TRBV19 and TRBJ2-1, with D uncertain. Looked up from germline, CDR1 is LNHDA and CDR2 is SQIVND (reference sequence). Between the trimmed V and J ends, which lost 6 bases and 7 bases, there was a span of 13 bases. The CDR3 has 13 residues. DNA of the CDR3: TGTGCCAGTAGCCGAAAAGTTAGGAATGAGCAGTTCTTC. Amino acid sequence: CASSRKVRNEQFF. Full variable domain (missing parts from reference TRBV19 and TRBJ2-1): DGGITQSPKYLFRKEGQNVTLSCEQNLNHDAMYWYRQDPGQGLRLIYYSQIVNDFQKGDIAEGYSVSREKKESFPLTVTSAQKNPTAFYLCASSRKVRNEQFFGPGTRLTVL.

The J gene is TRBJ2-5, the V gene TRBV5-1; 7 bases agree with TRBD1. V dropped 4 bases and J dropped 2; count of bases not matched to a gene: 8. The CDR3 covers 15 residues. The germline V gene has CDR1 SGHRS and CDR2 YFSETQ. The chain's CDR3 is CASSSAGGWQETQYF. The DNA for the CDR3 is TGCGCCAGCAGCAGTGCAGGGGGATGGCAAGAGACCCAGTACTTC.

The rearrangement links TRBV20-1 to TRBJ1-2; no definite D call. Germline V gene lookup returns CDR1 DFQATT and CDR2 SNEGSKA (reference sequence). Trimming pared 6 bases from V and 5 bases from J, leaving 16 bases between. The CDR3 is 13 residues long. The CDR3 DNA is TGCAGTGCCCGGTGGACCTATTCTTATGGCTACACCTTC. It yields the protein CSARWTYSYGYTF.

The V and J genes are TRBV7-2 and TRBJ2-7, with 8 bases lining up with TRBD1. Germline values: CDR1 SGHTA, CDR2 FQGNSA. J was trimmed by 6 bases and V by 4 bases; bases with no gene match: 8. The CDR3 loop spans 14 amino acids. The CDR3 loop is CASSSQGGGVEQYF. The CDR3 nucleotides read TGTGCCAGCAGCTCACAGGGGGGTGGCGTCGAGCAGTACTTC.

This clonotype was detected only a few times. The chain is built from TRBV20-1 and TRBJ2-5; unclear D gene. This CDR3 spans 14 amino acids. V was cut by 2 bases and J by 5 bases, with 15 bases left in between. Per the germline V gene, CDR1 is DFQATT and CDR2 is SNEGSKA (reference sequence). The CDR3 is CSARRAARYETQYF. Here the CDR3 DNA reads TGCAGTGCTAGAAGGGCTGCTAGATATGAGACCCAGTACTTC.

This rearrangement joins TRBV5-1 to TRBJ2-3, with 12 bases matching TRBD1. CDR3 length: 15 amino acids. V gave up 4 bases and J gave up 5 bases; unmatched junction bases: 5. Germline lookup yields CDR1 SGHRS and CDR2 YFSETQ. The CDR3: CASSMGQGAGDTQYF. The CDR3 DNA reads as TGCGCCAGCAGCATGGGACAGGGGGCAGGAGATACGCAGTATTTT. Filled out from reference TRBV5-1 and TRBJ2-3, the complete variable domain reads KAGVTQTPRYLIKTRGQQVTLSCSPISGHRSVSWYQQTPGQGLQFLFEYFSETQRNKGNFPGRFSGRQFSNSRSEMNVSTLELGDSALYLCASSMGQGAGDTQYFGPGTRLTVL.

This chain joins TRBV20-1 and TRBJ1-5; D gene uncertain. The CDR3 sequence is 13 residues long. Germline-derived CDR1 and CDR2 are DFQATT and SNEGSKA (reference sequence). V was shortened by 6 bases and J by 0 bases, with 9 bases between the two germline ends. The CDR3 DNA is TGCAGTGCCGGGCGGAGTAGCAATCAGCCCCAGCATTTT. Residues: CSAGRSSNQPQHF.